These T cell receptor beta chains were read from a single sample in a study of T-cell reconstitution after alpha-beta-depleted transplantation in children. TCRdb used MiXCR to reprocess the PCR reads, holding one entry per CDR3 protein. The sample has about 640,000 distinct CDR3 sequences; around a sixth are singletons. The sample consisted of PBMCs from the stem cell graft donor, taken from the stem cell graft. The source of these receptors is a human donor who donated a stem cell graft to a child with acute myeloid leukemia. Both conserved end residues are part of each CDR3. Fields, in order: J gene, clone size, V gene, D gene, CDR3 DNA, CDR3 protein. D genes are given only for firm matches. Clone size appears in some rows only: once, few, many, or a class for an expanded clone.

>TRBJ2-3|.|TRBV12-3/TRBV12-4|TRBD2
TGTGCCAGCAGTCCGGGTTCGACGGGGGGATACACAGATACGCAGTATTTT
CASSPGSTGGYTDTQYF
>TRBJ2-7|few|TRBV20-1|.
TGCAGTGCTAGAGATCGTTGGCCAGACGAGCAGTACTTC
CSARDRWPDEQYF
>TRBJ2-2|.|TRBV7-8|TRBD2
TGTGCCAGCAGCCCAGAAGCGGGGGCGAACACCGGGGAGCTGTTTTTT
CASSPEAGANTGELFF
>TRBJ2-2|.|TRBV29-1|TRBD2
TGCAGCGTGCCCAAACCGGGACTAGCGGCGAACACCGGGGAGCTGTTTTTT
CSVPKPGLAANTGELFF
>TRBJ1-1|many|TRBV6-4|.
TGTGCCAGCAGTGACTCCGGGGTCACTGAAGCTTTCTTT
CASSDSGVTEAFF
>TRBJ1-1|many|TRBV7-2|.
TGTGCCAGCAGCTTAGTGGGGCCAGGCACTGAAGCTTTCTTT
CASSLVGPGTEAFF
>TRBJ1-1|many|TRBV20-1|TRBD1
TGCAGTGCTACCAGGGGGAAGGCTTTCTTT
CSATRGKAFF
>TRBJ1-5|few|TRBV4-2|TRBD1
TGTGCCAGCAGCCAAGAATTACAGGGGCCCAATCAGCCCCAGCATTTT
CASSQELQGPNQPQHF
>TRBJ2-1|few|TRBV7-2|TRBD2
TGTGCCAGCAGCCGGACTAGCGGGGGGGCTAACTACAATGAGCAGTTCTTC
CASSRTSGGANYNEQFF
>TRBJ1-1|few|TRBV7-9|.
TGTGCCAGCAGCTTAGAACAGGCTATAATCCCAAGGAGGGCTTTCTTT
CASSLEQAIIPRRAFF
>TRBJ1-2|few|TRBV7-9|.
TGTGCCAGCAGCCCGTCAGGGTTAGATGGCTACACCTTC
CASSPSGLDGYTF
>TRBJ2-2|many|TRBV20-1|.
TGCAGTGCTAGGGAGGGACAGAACACCGGGGAGCTGTTTTTT
CSAREGQNTGELFF
>TRBJ1-4|.|TRBV7-9|.
TGTGCCAGCAGCGATGGCAGGGGAGGTGAAAAACTGTTTTTT
CASSDGRGGEKLFF
>TRBJ2-2|few|TRBV6-1|.
TGTGCCAGCACCCCTAAGAAGAACACCGGGGAGCTGTTTTTT
CASTPKKNTGELFF
>TRBJ1-4|many|TRBV20-1|TRBD1
TGCAGTGCTAGAATTGGACAGGGGGACAGTGAAAAACTGTTTTTT
CSARIGQGDSEKLFF
>TRBJ1-2|.|TRBV5-1|TRBD1
TGCGCCAGCAGCTTACCAACCGGACAGGACTATGGCTACACCTTC
CASSLPTGQDYGYTF
>TRBJ2-6|.|TRBV7-9|.
TGTGCCAGCAGCTTCCGCCAGACAGTCTCTGGGGCCAACGTCCTGACTTTC
CASSFRQTVSGANVLTF
>TRBJ1-5|.|TRBV15|TRBD1
TGTGCCACCAGCAGAGCAGGGGGCCCAAATCAGCCCCAGCATTTT
CATSRAGGPNQPQHF
>TRBJ2-2|few|TRBV7-3|TRBD2
TGTGCCAGCAGCTCTAGCGGGGGGCGGACCGGGGAGCTGTTTTTT
CASSSSGGRTGELFF
>TRBJ2-1|many|TRBV20-1|.
TGCAGTGCTACCAGTGGACCCCCTTACAATGAGCAGTTCTTC
CSATSGPPYNEQFF
>TRBJ2-2|.|TRBV5-1|.
TGCGCCAGCAGCTTGGAGGGGGACCACAGAGGGCAGCTGTATTTT
CASSLEGDHRGQLYF
>TRBJ1-2|few|TRBV28|.
TGTGCCAGCAGTTACAGATCTTATGGCTACACCTTC
CASSYRSYGYTF
>TRBJ1-2|few|TRBV4-1|.
TGCGCCAGCAGCCAAGTTGGTGGTTCCTATGGCTACACCTTC
CASSQVGGSYGYTF
>TRBJ2-3|many|TRBV20-1|.
TGCAGTGCAACGGGACTCCGGAGTGATACGCAGTATTTT
CSATGLRSDTQYF
>TRBJ1-1|many|TRBV29-1|.
TGCAGCGTGCAGGGTTTTGAAACTGAAGCTTTCTTT
CSVQGFETEAFF
>TRBJ2-3|many|TRBV7-6|.
TGTGCCAGCAGCTCTTGGGGGGCCCGCACAGATACGCAGTATTTT
CASSSWGARTDTQYF
>TRBJ2-7|many|TRBV10-3|.
TGTGCCATCAGTGAGTCAGTGGTACAGCGTGAGTACTTC
CAISESVVQREYF
>TRBJ1-3|many|TRBV20-1|TRBD1
TGCAGTGCTAGAGATAATACGGGGACAGGTGGAAACACCATATATTTT
CSARDNTGTGGNTIYF
>TRBJ2-5|many|TRBV12-3/TRBV12-4|.
TGTGCCAGCAGTTCGACAGACGGAGGGCAGTTC
CASSSTDGGQF
>TRBJ1-1|.|TRBV12-3/TRBV12-4|.
TGTGCCAGCAGTAGCTGGACAGACGAAGGGGAGGCTTTCTTT
CASSSWTDEGEAFF
>TRBJ2-1|many|TRBV6-1|.
TGTGCCAGCAGTGAAGCTGGAGGGGGCAATGAGCAGTTCTTC
CASSEAGGGNEQFF
>TRBJ2-7|many|TRBV9|.
TGTGCCAGCAGCGAGGGGGGCCCCTCATACGAGCAGTACTTC
CASSEGGPSYEQYF
>TRBJ1-6|many|TRBV24-1|TRBD1
TGTGCCACCAGTGAATCGGGACAGGGTCTCTCACCCCTCCACTTT
CATSESGQGLSPLHF
>TRBJ2-5|few|TRBV29-1|.
TGCAGCGTTGACTGGGGTGCCCCTGCAGAGACCCAGTACTTC
CSVDWGAPAETQYF
>TRBJ1-1|.|TRBV11-2|.
TGTGCCAGCAGCCCTAGGGAAACACAGGATTGGGGATACACTGAAGCTTTCTTT
CASSPRETQDWGYTEAFF
>TRBJ2-4|few|TRBV10-3|.
TGTGCCATCAGTGAGTCTTCCACAAAGGACATTCAGTACTTC
CAISESSTKDIQYF
>TRBJ2-5|few|TRBV7-8|.
TGTGCCAGCAGCCCATCGCCGTCTAGGGGCGAGACCCAGTACTTC
CASSPSPSRGETQYF
>TRBJ2-5|many|TRBV29-1|.
TGCAGCGTTGTCCGCGGGGTACAAGAGACCCAGTACTTC
CSVVRGVQETQYF
>TRBJ2-3|many|TRBV15|TRBD1
TGTGCCACCAGCAGTGGGACAGGGGGCACAGATACGCAGTATTTT
CATSSGTGGTDTQYF
>TRBJ2-1|.|TRBV11-1|.
TGTGCCAGCAGCCCACGCCTGACAACGTATTACAATGAGCAGTTCTTC
CASSPRLTTYYNEQFF
>TRBJ2-3|.|TRBV12-3/TRBV12-4|.
TGTGCCAGCACCCTCCTAAATACGCAGTATTTT
CASTLLNTQYF
>TRBJ1-5|many|TRBV10-3|.
TGTGCCATCAGTGAGTCGATGGACAGCAATCAGCCCCAGCATTTT
CAISESMDSNQPQHF
>TRBJ2-4|.|TRBV12-3/TRBV12-4|.
TGTGCCAGCAGTTTGGAACAGCGGAACATTCAGTACTTC
CASSLEQRNIQYF
>TRBJ1-1|many|TRBV5-1|TRBD1
TGCGCCAGCAGCGGTTTCATCGGACAGGGGAACACTGAAGCTTTCTTT
CASSGFIGQGNTEAFF
>TRBJ2-1|.|TRBV6-2/TRBV6-3|.
TGTGCCAGCAGTTGGGGTAGCGCATACAATGAGCAGTTCTTC
CASSWGSAYNEQFF
>TRBJ2-3|few|TRBV5-1|TRBD1
TGCGCCAGCAGCTTGGCCGACAGGGGGAAAGCAGATACGCAGTATTTT
CASSLADRGKADTQYF
>TRBJ2-3|few|TRBV12-3/TRBV12-4|TRBD1
TGTGCCAGCAGTACAGGGGCTGGGGCAGATACGCAGTATTTT
CASSTGAGADTQYF
>TRBJ2-7|many|TRBV6-1|.
TGTGCCAGCAGTCGACTACAACGCTCCTACGAGCAGTACTTC
CASSRLQRSYEQYF
>TRBJ2-3|.|TRBV6-2/TRBV6-3|.
TGTGCCAGCAGCCCCTCGGCGGAGAGCACAGATACGCAGTATTTT
CASSPSAESTDTQYF
>TRBJ2-2|.|TRBV24-1|TRBD1
TGTGCCACCAGTGAAGGGACAGGGGGCGGGAGCACCGGGGAGCTGTTTTTT
CATSEGTGGGSTGELFF
>TRBJ2-1|many|TRBV7-8|.
TGTGCCAGCAGCTCCCCCATACAAGGGGGTACCTACAATGAGCAGTTCTTC
CASSSPIQGGTYNEQFF
>TRBJ1-2|many|TRBV7-9|.
TGTGCCAGCAGCTGGGACCATGGCTACACCTTC
CASSWDHGYTF
>TRBJ2-3|many|TRBV9|TRBD2
TGTGCCAGCAGCGTCCGACTAGCGGGGAACCACGATACGCAGTATTTT
CASSVRLAGNHDTQYF
>TRBJ2-7|few|TRBV30|TRBD1
TGTGCCTGGAGTGTAGGGGGCCGGTACGAGCAGTACTTC
CAWSVGGRYEQYF
>TRBJ1-2|many|TRBV20-1|.
TGCAGTGCTAGAGATTACAGGGTGACGGGCTACACCTTC
CSARDYRVTGYTF
>TRBJ2-7|many|TRBV4-3|.
TGCGCCAGCAGCCAAGTGGTGTCCAGGGTCTACGAGCAGTACTTC
CASSQVVSRVYEQYF
>TRBJ2-5|.|TRBV24-1|.
TGTGCCACCAGTGATCCCCGGGGTGACCTTCAAGAGACCCAGTACTTC
CATSDPRGDLQETQYF
>TRBJ1-5|many|TRBV24-1|.
TGTGCCACCAGTGATGGAACCGGGTTTGGTCAGCCCCAGCATTTT
CATSDGTGFGQPQHF
>TRBJ1-2|.|TRBV20-1|.
TGCAGTGCTAGGGACGCCCGGGGTTGGCAGGACTATGGCTACACCTTC
CSARDARGWQDYGYTF